This T cell receptor (beta chain) was sequenced in a study of T cell repertoires in cytomegalovirus infection. Study summary: Through public TCR beta signatures, both CMV infection and matching HLA type were indicated.

From the reads, TCRdb called clonotypes with MiXCR, one entry per CDR3 protein. This table holds approximately 770,000 distinct CDR3 sequences, roughly 28% found once. Trimming took 5 bases from V and 3 from J, leaving 10 bases between them. CDR1 and CDR2 from the germline V gene are SEHNR and FQNEAQ (reference sequence). The length of the CDR3 is 14 residues. The table lists this clonotype with many counts. Its matching antigen is unknown. Overall study results and limits: In two of eight donors, the top clonotype was HLA-C-restricted CMV-specific. Public TCR beta family frequency separated CMV-and-HLA carriers, including in an independent cohort.

Sequenced material: cultured CD8+ T cells from PBMCs, taken from culture after CMV antigen stimulation. This receptor was identified in a human donor in good health (CMV status not recorded). Some clones in this sample may be carry-over from other donors' samples. V usage is TRBV7-9 and J usage is TRBJ2-2; D remains unclear. The CDR3: CASSPTDYTGELFF. CDR3 nucleotide sequence: TGTGCCAGCAGCCCCACAGACTACACCGGGGAGCTGTTTTTT.